These T cell receptor beta chains were read from a single sample in a study of blood T cell repertoires in COVID-19. Sequencing used immunoSEQ multiplex PCR; TCRdb keeps in-frame clones, though not all of them. The data contain roughly 430,000 clones, roughly 86% of them singletons. The sequencing sample was made of PBMCs or T cells enriched from blood (not recorded which). These receptors were obtained from a woman aged 40 to 50 with acute COVID-19. Each CDR3 is given with its conserved first and last residue. A D gene is named only where the DNA matches it firmly. Size tells how often a clone was seen (once, few, many) or the class of an expanded clone, and some rows leave it out.

size,V,D,J,CDR3,DNA
NA,TRBV2,TRBD1,TRBJ1-2,CASSQWDRGSYGYTF,TGTGCCAGCAGTCAGTGGGACAGGGGAAGCTATGGCTACACCTTC
NA,TRBV19,NA,TRBJ2-2,CASRGVKGDLSGELFF,TGTGCCAGTAGGGGCGTGAAAGGGGATCTTTCCGGGGAGCTGTTTTTT
NA,TRBV19,TRBD1,TRBJ1-2,CASSRDRASYTF,TGTGCCAGTAGTCGGGACAGGGCAAGCTACACCTTC
once,TRBV7-9,TRBD1,TRBJ1-1,CASRSRTGREAFF,TGTGCCAGCAGATCTCGGACAGGGCGCGAAGCTTTCTTT
NA,TRBV24-1,NA,TRBJ1-1,CATSHPPWPEAFF,TGTGCCACCAGCCATCCCCCCTGGCCTGAAGCTTTCTTT
NA,TRBV6-5,TRBD2,TRBJ2-1,CASSRTSGGHEQFF,TGTGCCAGCAGTCGGACTAGCGGGGGCCATGAGCAGTTCTTC
NA,TRBV9,TRBD1,TRBJ1-5,CASSTTGGNQPQHF,TGTGCCAGCAGCACCACAGGGGGCAATCAGCCCCAGCATTTT
NA,TRBV6-5,NA,TRBJ2-3,CASSYSGRSTDTQYF,TGTGCCAGCAGTTACTCGGGGCGAAGCACAGATACGCAGTATTTT
NA,TRBV19,NA,TRBJ2-7,CASSIQGEYEQYF,TGTGCCAGTAGTATACAGGGTGAATACGAGCAGTACTTC
NA,TRBV30,TRBD1,TRBJ1-4,CAWNPTGGEKLFF,TGTGCCTGGAATCCGACAGGGGGGGAAAAACTGTTTTTT
NA,TRBV5-4,TRBD2,TRBJ2-5,CASSLWTSGSETQYF,TGTGCCAGCAGCTTGTGGACTAGCGGGTCAGAGACCCAGTACTTC
once,TRBV6-5,NA,TRBJ1-4,CASSYGGIDEKLFF,TGTGCCAGCAGTTACGGGGGGATTGACGAAAAACTGTTTTTT
NA,TRBV19,NA,TRBJ1-5,CASSIWAGQPQHF,TGTGCCAGTAGTATCTGGGCGGGACAGCCCCAGCATTTT
NA,TRBV27,TRBD1,TRBJ2-1,CASNDIGTGYNEQFF,TGTGCCAGCAACGACATCGGGACAGGATACAATGAGCAGTTCTTC
NA,TRBV4-2,TRBD2,TRBJ2-7,CASSQEYSGGAYEQYF,TGTGCCAGCAGCCAGGAATATAGCGGGGGCGCCTACGAGCAGTACTTC
NA,TRBV30,TRBD2,TRBJ2-1,CAWSANGGASNEQFF,TGTGCCTGGAGTGCCAACGGGGGGGCCAGCAATGAGCAGTTCTTC
NA,TRBV2,TRBD1,TRBJ1-5,CASLGVAGGKVGQPQHF,TGTGCCAGCCTCGGCGTGGCAGGGGGCAAAGTAGGTCAGCCCCAGCATTTT
NA,TRBV5-1,NA,TRBJ2-3,CASTHPTGPDTQYF,TGCGCCAGCACCCATCCCACAGGACCAGATACGCAGTATTTT
NA,TRBV5-4,TRBD1,TRBJ2-3,CASSADRADTQYF,TGTGCCAGCAGCGCCGACAGGGCAGATACGCAGTATTTT
NA,TRBV27,NA,TRBJ1-4,CASSLSKGSGKPEKLFF,TGTGCCAGCAGTTTATCGAAGGGTTCAGGGAAACCTGAAAAACTGTTTTTT
once,TRBV7-9,NA,TRBJ1-5,CASSQGGDQPQHF,TGTGCCAGCAGTCAAGGGGGAGATCAGCCCCAGCATTTT
NA,TRBV7-9,NA,TRBJ2-7,CASSLIGHYEQYF,TGTGCCAGCAGCTTAATCGGACACTACGAGCAGTACTTC
NA,TRBV6-5,TRBD1,TRBJ1-6,CASSTNRGYNSPLHF,TGTGCCAGCAGTACCAACAGGGGCTATAATTCACCCCTCCACTTT
NA,TRBV6-1,TRBD1,TRBJ1-2,CASSEATGAKGYTF,TGTGCCAGCAGTGAAGCAACAGGGGCCAAGGGCTACACCTTC
NA,TRBV5-8,TRBD2,TRBJ2-1,CASSLAGGPAYNEQFF,TGTGCCAGCAGCTTAGCGGGGGGGCCGGCCTACAATGAGCAGTTCTTC
NA,TRBV24-1,NA,TRBJ2-5,CATSDSGRAKTQYF,TGTGCCACCAGTGATTCCGGCAGGGCAAAGACCCAGTACTTC
NA,TRBV6-2/TRBV6-3,TRBD1,TRBJ1-1,CASSYLRGQGENTEAFF,TGTGCCAGCAGTTACTTGCGAGGACAGGGGGAGAACACTGAAGCTTTCTTT
NA,TRBV6-5,NA,TRBJ2-7,CASAGAAATYEQYF,TGTGCCAGCGCAGGGGCCGCGGCCACCTACGAGCAGTACTTC
NA,TRBV11-2,TRBD1,TRBJ2-7,CASSPRQGSYEQYF,TGTGCCAGCAGCCCTCGACAGGGGTCCTACGAGCAGTACTTC
NA,TRBV25-1,NA,TRBJ2-3,CASSEYGRVDTQYF,TGTGCCAGCAGTGAATACGGCAGGGTAGATACGCAGTATTTT
many,TRBV11-2,NA,TRBJ1-3,CASSPGDGVLRHGNTIYF,TGTGCCAGCAGCCCAGGGGACGGGGTATTAAGGCATGGAAACACCATATATTTT
once,TRBV5-4,NA,TRBJ1-1,CATYRQMNTEAFF,TGTGCCACCTACAGGCAAATGAACACTGAAGCTTTCTTT
NA,TRBV12-3/TRBV12-4,NA,TRBJ1-1,CASSVWNTEAFF,TGTGCCAGCAGCGTGTGGAACACTGAAGCTTTCTTT
NA,TRBV4-1,TRBD2,TRBJ2-7,CASSQVWRGAGYEQYF,TGCGCCAGCAGCCAAGTTTGGCGGGGGGCCGGGTACGAGCAGTACTTC
NA,TRBV5-1,TRBD1,TRBJ1-1,CASSLGQGAQDEAFF,TGCGCCAGCAGCTTGGGACAGGGGGCTCAGGATGAAGCTTTCTTT
NA,TRBV5-8,TRBD1,TRBJ1-2,CASSFDRAANYGYTF,TGTGCCAGCAGCTTCGACAGGGCAGCTAACTATGGCTACACCTTC
NA,TRBV19,NA,TRBJ2-3,CASSMAYRRLTDTQYF,TGTGCCAGTAGTATGGCTTACAGGAGACTCACAGATACGCAGTATTTT
NA,TRBV5-1,NA,TRBJ2-1,CASSLAGASVDEQFF,TGCGCCAGCAGCTTGGCAGGGGCCTCGGTGGATGAGCAGTTCTTC
NA,TRBV7-2,TRBD1,TRBJ1-1,CASSSQTGGLMNTEAFF,TGTGCCAGCAGCTCGCAGACAGGGGGCCTTATGAACACTGAAGCTTTCTTT
NA,TRBV3-1/TRBV3-2,NA,TRBJ2-1,CASSQDLRGNNEQFF,TGTGCCAGCAGCCAAGATTTGCGGGGAAACAATGAGCAGTTCTTC
NA,TRBV2,TRBD2,TRBJ2-7,CASSVLAGYEQYF,TGTGCCAGCAGTGTGCTAGCGGGGTACGAGCAGTACTTC
once,TRBV7-9,NA,TRBJ1-5,CASSINNQPQHF,TGTGCCAGCAGCATAAACAATCAGCCCCAGCATTTT
NA,TRBV4-1,TRBD1,TRBJ1-4,CASSQTGTLGKLFF,TGCGCCAGCAGCCAGACAGGGACCCTTGGGAAACTGTTTTTT
NA,TRBV5-5,NA,TRBJ1-2,CASSPSPGALANYGYTF,TGTGCCAGCAGCCCTTCCCCAGGGGCGCTAGCTAACTATGGCTACACCTTC
NA,TRBV11-2,TRBD1,TRBJ1-2,CASSLDRQGDGYTF,TGTGCCAGCAGCTTAGATCGACAGGGGGATGGCTACACCTTC
NA,TRBV24-1,TRBD2,TRBJ2-1,CATSDVGLASGANEQFF,TGTGCCACCAGTGATGTGGGGCTGGCTAGCGGGGCCAATGAGCAGTTCTTC
NA,TRBV3-1/TRBV3-2,NA,TRBJ1-3,CASSQERQATTIYF,TGTGCCAGCAGCCAAGAACGCCAGGCAACCACCATATATTTT
NA,TRBV20-1,TRBD1,TRBJ1-2,CSARQGYGYTF,TGCAGTGCTCGACAGGGATATGGCTACACCTTC
NA,TRBV19,TRBD1,TRBJ1-2,CASSRGVSTGTNYGYTF,TGTGCCAGTAGTAGGGGGGTTTCGACAGGGACCAACTATGGCTACACCTTC
NA,TRBV18,TRBD1,TRBJ1-1,CASSLTGTGDTEAFF,TGTGCCAGCTCACTAACCGGGACAGGGGACACTGAAGCTTTCTTT
NA,TRBV5-5,TRBD1,TRBJ2-7,CASSLTPGGAYEQYF,TGTGCCAGCAGCTTGACTCCAGGGGGTGCCTACGAGCAGTACTTC
few,TRBV5-4,TRBD2,TRBJ2-1,CASSLSAGGTIGEQFF,TGTGCCAGCAGCCTCTCGGCGGGGGGTACAATAGGTGAGCAGTTCTTC
NA,TRBV7-2,TRBD1,TRBJ1-1,CASSFLDRAPGAFF,TGTGCCAGCAGCTTCCTGGACAGGGCCCCCGGAGCTTTCTTT
NA,TRBV7-6,TRBD1,TRBJ1-5,CASSSQGLNQPQHF,TGTGCCAGCAGCTCACAGGGGTTAAATCAGCCCCAGCATTTT
NA,TRBV29-1,TRBD1,TRBJ2-5,CSGGQTQETQYF,TGCAGCGGGGGACAGACGCAAGAGACCCAGTACTTC